Here is one TCR beta chain with its context. The sample belongs to a study of brain T cells in children with intractable seizures. Clones were sequenced by immunoSEQ multiplex PCR, and TCRdb holds only the in-frame ones, with some missing. In the table there are about 110,000 clones, 94% of which are singletons. Surgery cases with the highest brain T cell transcript signatures were chosen for sequencing. The origin of this receptor is a boy under three years old with hemimegalencephaly and intractable seizures. The sample consisted of peripheral blood, taken at surgery.

CDR3 in amino acids: CASSRGGLWSEAFF. The CDR3 coding sequence is TGTGCCAGTAGCCGGGGGGGCCTATGGTCTGAAGCTTTCTTT. J is TRBJ1-1 and V is TRBV19, with D maybe TRBD1 (6 bases). Germline values: CDR1 LNHDA, CDR2 SQIVND (reference sequence). With 6 bases removed from V and 6 bases from J, the gap between germline ends came to 17 bases. This CDR3 has 14 amino acids.